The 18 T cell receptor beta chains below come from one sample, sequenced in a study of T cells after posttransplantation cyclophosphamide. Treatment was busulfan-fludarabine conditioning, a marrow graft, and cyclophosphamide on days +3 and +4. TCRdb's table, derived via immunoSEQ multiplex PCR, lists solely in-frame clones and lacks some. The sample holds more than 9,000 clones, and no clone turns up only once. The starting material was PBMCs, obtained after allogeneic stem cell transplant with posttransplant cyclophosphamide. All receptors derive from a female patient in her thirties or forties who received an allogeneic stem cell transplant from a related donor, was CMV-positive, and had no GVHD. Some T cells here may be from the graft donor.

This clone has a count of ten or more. The CDR3, as DNA: TGTGCCAGCAGCTTAGAGTTGGGGGGTGAAGCTTTCTTT. Protein: CASSLELGGEAFF. This chain connects TRBV7-6 to TRBJ1-1, with D perhaps TRBD1 (5 bases). Germline lookup yields CDR1 SGHVS and CDR2 FNYEAQ. V lost 1 base and J lost 7, with 10 bases in between. The CDR3 consists of 13 residues.

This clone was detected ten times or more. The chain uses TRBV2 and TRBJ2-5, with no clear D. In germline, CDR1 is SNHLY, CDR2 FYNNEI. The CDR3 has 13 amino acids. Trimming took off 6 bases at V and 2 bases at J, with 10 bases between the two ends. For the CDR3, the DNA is TGTGCCAGCAGCGACACAAGTCAAGAGACCCAGTACTTC. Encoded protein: CASSDTSQETQYF.

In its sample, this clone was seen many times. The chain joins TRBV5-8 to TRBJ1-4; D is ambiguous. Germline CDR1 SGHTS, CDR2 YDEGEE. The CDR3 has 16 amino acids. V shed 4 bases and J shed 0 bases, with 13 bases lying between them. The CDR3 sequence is CASSRAGKATNEKLFF. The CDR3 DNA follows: TGTGCCAGCAGCCGGGCGGGGAAAGCAACTAATGAAAAACTGTTTTTT.

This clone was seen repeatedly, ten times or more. The CDR3 here is CATSSGGGRYTF. In DNA, the CDR3 is TGTGCCACCAGCAGTGGGGGGGGACGCTACACCTTC. The V and J genes are TRBV24-1 and TRBJ1-2; possibly TRBD1 for D (5 bases). The ends were cut back, 7 bases at V and 9 bases at J, with 14 bases in the middle. The CDR3 has 12 residues. The germline CDR1 and CDR2 sequences are KGHDR and SFDVKD.

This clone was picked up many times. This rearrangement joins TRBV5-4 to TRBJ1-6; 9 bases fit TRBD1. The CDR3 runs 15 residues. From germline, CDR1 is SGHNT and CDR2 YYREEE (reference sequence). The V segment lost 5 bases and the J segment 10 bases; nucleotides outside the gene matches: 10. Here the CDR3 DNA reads TGTGCCAGCAGTCTGACAGGGGGAATCGGATCACCCCTCCACTTT. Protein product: CASSLTGGIGSPLHF.

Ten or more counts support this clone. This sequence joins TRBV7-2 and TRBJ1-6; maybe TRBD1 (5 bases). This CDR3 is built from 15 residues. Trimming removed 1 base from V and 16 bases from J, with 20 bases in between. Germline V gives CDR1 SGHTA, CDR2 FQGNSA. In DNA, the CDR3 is TGTGCCAGCAGCTTAGTGGGGTCAAGGGGCAGACCACTCCACTTT. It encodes CASSLVGSRGRPLHF.

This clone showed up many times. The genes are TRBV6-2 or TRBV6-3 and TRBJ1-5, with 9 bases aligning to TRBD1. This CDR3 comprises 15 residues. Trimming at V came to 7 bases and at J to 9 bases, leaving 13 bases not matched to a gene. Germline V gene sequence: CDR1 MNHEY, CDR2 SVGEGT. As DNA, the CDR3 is TGTGCCAGCACCCCGGACAGGGGAGGACGGACGCCCCAGCATTTT. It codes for CASTPDRGGRTPQHF.

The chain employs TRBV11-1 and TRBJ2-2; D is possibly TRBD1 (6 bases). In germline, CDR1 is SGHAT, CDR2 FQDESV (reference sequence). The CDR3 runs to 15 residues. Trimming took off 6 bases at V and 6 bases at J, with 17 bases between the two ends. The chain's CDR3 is CASRPDRLGAGELFF. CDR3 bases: TGTGCCAGCAGACCGGACAGATTGGGGGCCGGGGAGCTGTTTTTT.

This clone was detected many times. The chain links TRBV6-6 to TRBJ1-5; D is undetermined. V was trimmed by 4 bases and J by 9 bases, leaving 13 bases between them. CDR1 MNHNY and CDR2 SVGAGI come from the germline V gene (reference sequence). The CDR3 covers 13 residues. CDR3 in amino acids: CASSLDFLRPQHF. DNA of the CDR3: TGTGCCAGCAGTTTGGACTTCCTCCGGCCCCAGCATTTT.

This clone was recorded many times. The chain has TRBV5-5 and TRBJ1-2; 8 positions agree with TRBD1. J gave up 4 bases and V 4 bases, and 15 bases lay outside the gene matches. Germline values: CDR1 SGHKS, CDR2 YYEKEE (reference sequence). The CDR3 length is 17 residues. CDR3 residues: CASSRGPAGGVAYGYTF. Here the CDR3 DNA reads TGTGCCAGCAGCCGGGGTCCAGCAGGGGGCGTCGCCTATGGCTACACCTTC.

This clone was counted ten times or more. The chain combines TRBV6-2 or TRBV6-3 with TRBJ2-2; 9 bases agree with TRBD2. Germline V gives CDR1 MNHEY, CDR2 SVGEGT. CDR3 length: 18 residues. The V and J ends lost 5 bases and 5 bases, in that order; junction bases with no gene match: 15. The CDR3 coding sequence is TGTGCCAGCAGTGCCACGGACGGGGGACTAGCAGTTACCGGGGAGCTGTTTTTT. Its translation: CASSATDGGLAVTGELFF.

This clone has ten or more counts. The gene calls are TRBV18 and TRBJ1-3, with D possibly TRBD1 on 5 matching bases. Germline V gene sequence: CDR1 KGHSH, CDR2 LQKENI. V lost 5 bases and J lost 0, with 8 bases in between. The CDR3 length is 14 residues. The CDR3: CASSTGNSGNTIYF. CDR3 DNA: TGTGCCAGCTCAACAGGAAACTCTGGAAACACCATATATTTT.

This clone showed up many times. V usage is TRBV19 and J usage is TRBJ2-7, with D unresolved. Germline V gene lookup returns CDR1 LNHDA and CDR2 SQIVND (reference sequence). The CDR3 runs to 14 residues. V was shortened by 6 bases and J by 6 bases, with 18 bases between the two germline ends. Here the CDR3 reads CASSPPGVFGEQYF. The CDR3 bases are TGTGCCAGTAGCCCTCCGGGTGTTTTCGGCGAGCAGTACTTC. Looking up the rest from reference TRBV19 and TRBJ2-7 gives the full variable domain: DGGITQSPKYLFRKEGQNVTLSCEQNLNHDAMYWYRQDPGQGLRLIYYSQIVNDFQKGDIAEGYSVSREKKESFPLTVTSAQKNPTAFYLCASSPPGVFGEQYFGPGTRLTVT.

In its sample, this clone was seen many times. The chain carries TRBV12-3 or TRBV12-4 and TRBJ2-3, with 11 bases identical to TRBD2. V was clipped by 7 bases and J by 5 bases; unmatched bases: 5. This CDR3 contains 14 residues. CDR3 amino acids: CASTQGLAEDTQYF. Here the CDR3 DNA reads TGTGCCAGCACCCAGGGACTAGCGGAAGATACGCAGTATTTT.

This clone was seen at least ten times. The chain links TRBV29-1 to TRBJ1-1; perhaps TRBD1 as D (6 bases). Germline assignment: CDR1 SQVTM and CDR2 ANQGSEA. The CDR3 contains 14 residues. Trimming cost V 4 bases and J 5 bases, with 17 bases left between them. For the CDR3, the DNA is TGCAGCGTTGTAGGAGGGGGGGGATCGACTGAAGCTTTCTTT. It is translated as CSVVGGGGSTEAFF.

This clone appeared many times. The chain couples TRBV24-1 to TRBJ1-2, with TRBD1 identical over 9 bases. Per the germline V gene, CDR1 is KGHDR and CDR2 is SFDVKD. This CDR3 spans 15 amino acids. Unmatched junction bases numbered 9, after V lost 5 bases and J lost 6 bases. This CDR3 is CATSVRTGEEDGYTF. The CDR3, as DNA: TGTGCCACCAGTGTTCGGACAGGGGAGGAAGATGGCTACACCTTC.

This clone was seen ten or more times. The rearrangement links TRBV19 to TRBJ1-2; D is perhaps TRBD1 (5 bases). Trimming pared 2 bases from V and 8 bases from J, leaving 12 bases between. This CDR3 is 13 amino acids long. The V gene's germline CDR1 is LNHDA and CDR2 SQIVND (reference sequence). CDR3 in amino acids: CASSIMSEGGYTF. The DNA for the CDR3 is TGTGCCAGTAGTATAATGTCGGAGGGGGGCTACACCTTC. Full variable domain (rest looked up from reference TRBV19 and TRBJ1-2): DGGITQSPKYLFRKEGQNVTLSCEQNLNHDAMYWYRQDPGQGLRLIYYSQIVNDFQKGDIAEGYSVSREKKESFPLTVTSAQKNPTAFYLCASSIMSEGGYTFGSGTRLTVV.

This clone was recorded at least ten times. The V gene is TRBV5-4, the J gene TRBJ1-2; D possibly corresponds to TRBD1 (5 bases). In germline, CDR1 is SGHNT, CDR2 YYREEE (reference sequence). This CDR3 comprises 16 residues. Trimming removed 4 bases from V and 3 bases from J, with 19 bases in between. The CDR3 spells CASSRPRQGDDYGYTF. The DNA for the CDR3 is TGTGCCAGCAGCCGACCACGCCAGGGAGATGACTATGGCTACACCTTC.